The 22 T cell receptor beta chains listed next were all sequenced from one sample in a study of blood T cell repertoires in COVID-19. TCRdb keeps only in-frame clones here, not all; method: immunoSEQ multiplex PCR. The data show some 170,000 clones, almost 80% seen once. Sequenced: PBMCs or T cells enriched from blood (not recorded which). The receptors derive from a woman aged 50 to 60 who had recovered from COVID-19.

The chain links TRBV5-1 to TRBJ2-3; TRBD1 is a possible D gene (5 bases). Germline CDR1 and CDR2: SGHRS and YFSETQ. The CDR3 totals 15 residues. Trimming cost V 4 bases and J 4 bases, with 16 bases left between them. In DNA form, the CDR3 reads TGCGCCAGCAGCGCCAACCCAGGGATCTCAGATACGCAGTATTTT. Translated, it gives CASSANPGISDTQYF.

The chain has TRBV18 and TRBJ1-4, with 8 bases identical to TRBD1. The CDR3 consists of 15 residues. Germline trimming cut 3 bases from V and 3 bases from J; bases unmatched to any gene: 3. Germline V gene lookup returns CDR1 KGHSH and CDR2 LQKENI. This chain's CDR3 is CASSPDRGANEKLFF. The CDR3 coding sequence is TGTGCCAGCTCACCCGACAGGGGAGCTAATGAAAAACTGTTTTTT.

The chain links TRBV5-6 to TRBJ2-1, with 8 bases matching TRBD2. This CDR3 has 17 residues. Germline trimming cut 6 bases from V and 5 bases from J; bases unmatched to any gene: 16. The germline V gene has CDR1 SGHDT and CDR2 YYEEEE. The CDR3 DNA reads as TGTGCCAGCAACGTAGTCCTAGCGGGCTTCGCAAACAATGAGCAGTTCTTC. This translates into CASNVVLAGFANNEQFF. Supplemented by reference TRBV5-6 and TRBJ2-1, the full variable domain reads DAGVTQSPTHLIKTRGQQVTLRCSPKSGHDTVSWYQQALGQGPQFIFQYYEEEERQRGNFPDRFSGHQFPNYSSELNVNALLLGDSALYLCASNVVLAGFANNEQFFGPGTRLTVL.

The chain couples TRBV19 to TRBJ1-5; D is uncertain. The CDR3 has 15 amino acids. The germline V gene has CDR1 LNHDA and CDR2 SQIVND (reference sequence). Trimming removed 7 bases from V and 6 bases from J, with 19 bases in between. CDR3 in DNA: TGTGCCAGTACCCTCTCCGGCGGGCTGGGTCAGCCCCAGCATTTT. Translation gives CASTLSGGLGQPQHF.

The V gene is TRBV4-3, the J gene TRBJ2-7; D remains unclear. Trimming stripped 0 bases from V and 3 bases from J, with 9 bases between. The CDR3 runs to 14 residues. The germline V gene encodes CDR1 LGHNA and CDR2 YSLEER. This chain's CDR3 is CASSQDLGVYEQYF. CDR3 coding DNA: TGCGCCAGCAGCCAAGATCTAGGCGTCTACGAGCAGTACTTC.

The chain uses TRBV7-9 and TRBJ2-1; a weak D match, TRBD2 (6 bases). Looked up from germline, CDR1 is SEHNR and CDR2 is FQNEAQ (reference sequence). Trimming removed 5 bases from V and 8 bases from J, with 19 bases in between. The CDR3 runs 15 residues. The CDR3: CASSPQEGPLYEQFF. DNA for the CDR3: TGTGCCAGCAGCCCCCAGGAGGGTCCTTTGTATGAGCAGTTCTTC. The complete variable domain, with remaining parts taken from reference TRBV7-9 and TRBJ2-1, reads DTGVSQNPRHKITKRGQNVTFRCDPISEHNRLYWYRQTLGQGPEFLTYFQNEAQLEKSRLLSDRFSAERPKGSFSTLEIQRTEQGDSAMYLCASSPQEGPLYEQFFGPGTRLTVL.

The chain uses TRBV4-2 and TRBJ2-3, with TRBD2 as a possible D gene (6 bases). The length of the CDR3 is 16 residues. V was clipped by 1 base and J by 5 bases, with 16 bases between them. Germline lookup yields CDR1 LGHNA and CDR2 YNFKEQ. The CDR3 nucleotides are TGTGCCAGCAGCCAAGTAACCGGGACTGGCGGAGATACGCAGTATTTT. The encoded protein is CASSQVTGTGGDTQYF.

This sequence joins TRBV3-1 (or the pseudogene TRBV3-2) and TRBJ2-7, with 7 bases fitting TRBD2. Germline V gene sequence: CDR1 LGHDT, CDR2 YNNKEL (reference sequence). The CDR3 is 17 amino acids. V trimming: 2 bases; J trimming: 0 bases; junction bases outside the gene matches: 10. For the CDR3, the DNA is TGTGCCAGCAGCCAAACCACTCCGGGACTATCCTCCTACGAGCAGTACTTC. It translates to CASSQTTPGLSSYEQYF.

The chain combines TRBV5-4 with TRBJ2-4; possible D gene TRBD1, 6 bases. Trimming cost V 2 bases and J 10 bases, with 19 bases left between them. The CDR3 consists of 15 residues. Germline V CDR1 and CDR2: SGHNT, YYREEE (reference sequence). The CDR3 DNA is TGTGCCAGCAGCTTACAGGGTGATAAAAACAAGATTCAGTACTTC. Translation: CASSLQGDKNKIQYF.

Note on this clone: Germline is not matched at one junction end, which may reflect a read error. The chain has TRBV19 and TRBJ1-2; D unresolved. The CDR3 contains 15 residues. CDR1 and CDR2 (germline): LNHDA, SQIVND (reference sequence). The CDR3 protein is CASSSIGRVLYSYTF. The CDR3, as DNA: TGTGCCAGTAGTAGCATCGGTCGGGTTCTCTATAGCTACACCTTC. Filled out from reference TRBV19 and TRBJ1-2, the complete variable domain reads DGGITQSPKYLFRKEGQNVTLSCEQNLNHDAMYWYRQDPGQGLRLIYYSQIVNDFQKGDIAEGYSVSREKKESFPLTVTSAQKNPTAFYLCASSSIGRVLYSYTFGSGTRLTVV.

The rearrangement uses TRBV18 and TRBJ2-7; 7 bases are a match to TRBD2. Germline assignment: CDR1 KGHSH and CDR2 LQKENI. V lost 6 bases, J lost 0 bases, and 8 bases stayed unmatched. This CDR3 has 15 amino acids. The CDR3 sequence: CASSQERENSYEQYF. CDR3 DNA sequence: TGTGCCAGCTCCCAAGAGCGGGAAAACTCCTACGAGCAGTACTTC.

The chain recombines TRBV5-5 with TRBJ1-2; 7 nucleotides match TRBD1. The CDR3 sequence is 13 residues long. Per germline, CDR1 SGHKS and CDR2 YYEKEE (reference sequence). V was pared by 4 bases and J by 4 bases, with 4 bases of the junction left unmatched. Here the CDR3 reads CASSAGQLYGYTF. CDR3 bases: TGTGCCAGCAGCGCGGGACAGCTCTATGGCTACACCTTC.

As concerns this clone: The sample has other DNA sequences that encode this CDR3 too. V is TRBV7-3 and J is TRBJ2-1; 9 bases fit TRBD2. Germline V gene data show CDR1 as SGHTA and CDR2 as FQGTGA. Germline trimming cut 0 bases from V and 8 bases from J; bases unmatched to any gene: 2. The CDR3 has 14 amino acids. Here the CDR3 reads CASSLTSGSDEQFF. Here the CDR3 DNA reads TGTGCCAGCAGCTTAACTAGCGGGAGCGATGAGCAGTTCTTC.

This rearrangement joins TRBV5-5 to TRBJ1-1; 9 bases align to TRBD1. Germline V gene sequence: CDR1 SGHKS, CDR2 YYEKEE (reference sequence). The length of the CDR3 is 15 residues. V shed 4 bases and J 3 bases; nucleotides not matched to a gene: 7. The DNA of the CDR3 is TGTGCCAGCAGCACCCGGACAGGGGCGGACACTGAAGCTTTCTTT. Its protein is CASSTRTGADTEAFF.

This rearrangement joins TRBV27 to TRBJ1-1; D is ambiguous. The CDR3 spans 14 residues. V lost 5 bases, J lost 3 bases, and 13 bases lay in between. CDR1 and CDR2 (germline): MNHEY, SMNVEV (reference sequence). CDR3 sequence reads: CASSPRLLDTEAFF. The CDR3 bases are TGTGCCAGCAGTCCCAGGTTGTTGGACACTGAAGCTTTCTTT.

This chain links TRBV7-2 with TRBJ1-2; weak D call: TRBD1 (6 bases). CDR3 length: 14 residues. Germline V CDR1 and CDR2: SGHTA, FQGNSA. V dropped 3 bases and J dropped 6 bases, with 14 bases sitting between them. The CDR3 spells CASSFLGGDDGYTF. The CDR3 nucleotides read TGTGCCAGCAGCTTCCTAGGGGGGGACGATGGCTACACCTTC.

The V gene is TRBV3-1 (or the pseudogene TRBV3-2), the J gene TRBJ2-5; tentatively, D is TRBD2 (7 bases). V was shortened by 4 bases and J by 0 bases, with 15 bases between the two germline ends. Germline V CDR1 and CDR2: LGHDT, YNNKEL (reference sequence). The CDR3 extends over 16 amino acids. The DNA of the CDR3 is TGTGCCAGCAGCCGTAGGGGGACTACTGACCAAGAGACCCAGTACTTC. It codes for CASSRRGTTDQETQYF.

The chain joins TRBV4-2 to TRBJ2-1, with D hard to call. This CDR3 contains 15 residues. V was trimmed by 0 bases and J by 6 bases, leaving 12 bases between them. Per the germline V gene, CDR1 is LGHNA and CDR2 is YNFKEQ. For the CDR3, the DNA is TGTGCCAGCAGCCAAGAAGCTAGTAACGCCAATGAGCAGTTCTTC. Translated: CASSQEASNANEQFF.

This chain joins TRBV27 and TRBJ2-5, with TRBD2 matching 11 bases. V lost 3 bases and J lost 4; bases outside the gene matches: 4. The CDR3 contains 15 residues. Per germline, CDR1 MNHEY and CDR2 SMNVEV (reference sequence). This chain's CDR3 is CASSLNGLAGETQYF. The CDR3 DNA reads as TGTGCCAGCAGTTTGAACGGACTAGCGGGAGAGACCCAGTACTTC.

The chain couples TRBV18 to TRBJ1-5; D is possibly TRBD1 (6 bases). Germline V lookup: CDR1 KGHSH, CDR2 LQKENI. Trimming removed 2 bases at V and 9 bases at J, with 23 bases between. The CDR3 consists of 17 residues. The CDR3 loop is CASSPGVGGAGGRPQHF. The CDR3, as DNA: TGTGCCAGCTCACCAGGGGTGGGGGGGGCCGGTGGTCGGCCCCAGCATTTT.

The rearrangement uses TRBV7-2 and TRBJ2-1; the match to TRBD1 covers 8 bases. The CDR3 totals 15 residues. V lost 5 bases and J lost 5; bases outside the gene matches: 8. Germline lookup yields CDR1 SGHTA and CDR2 FQGNSA. The CDR3 loop is CASSPRTGIHNEQFF. The CDR3 DNA follows: TGTGCCAGCAGCCCTCGGACAGGGATCCACAATGAGCAGTTCTTC.

This clone appeared once. The genes are TRBV3-1 (or the pseudogene TRBV3-2) and TRBJ1-4; 8 bases align to TRBD1. With V trimmed by 0 bases and J by 7 bases, 7 bases remained unmatched. Germline loops: CDR1 LGHDT, CDR2 YNNKEL (reference sequence). The length of the CDR3 is 16 residues. The CDR3 sequence: CASSQEGQDASEKLFF. The CDR3 DNA sequence: TGTGCCAGCAGCCAAGAGGGACAGGATGCAAGTGAAAAACTGTTTTTT.